This record concerns one TCR beta chain sequence. The antigen is unknown. The data were taken from a study of monozygotic twins with inflammatory bowel disease. CDR3 length equals 16 residues. The germline CDR1 and CDR2 sequences are SQVTM and ANQGSEA. Per sample, reverse transcription was split into eight reactions. TCRdb reanalyzed the 5' RACE reads and collapses them to one entry per CDR3 protein, without DNA. In all, the sample yields under 200,000 distinct CDR3 sequences. General study findings and limits: Repertoires of patients may have been made more variable by differing immunosuppressive treatments. Among IBD patients, fewer clonotypes were shared with others than among healthy twins, especially with disease activity. The data did not back a single strong IBD-associated clonotype or signal.

The chain joins TRBV29-1 to TRBJ1-2; TCRdb's assignment of TRBD1 cannot be checked, as there is no DNA. The source is a human donor with ulcerative colitis or Crohn's disease, or a healthy co-twin of an affected twin (not recorded which). The sample consisted of blood. The CDR3 region is CSVDPQGGGLHYGYTF.